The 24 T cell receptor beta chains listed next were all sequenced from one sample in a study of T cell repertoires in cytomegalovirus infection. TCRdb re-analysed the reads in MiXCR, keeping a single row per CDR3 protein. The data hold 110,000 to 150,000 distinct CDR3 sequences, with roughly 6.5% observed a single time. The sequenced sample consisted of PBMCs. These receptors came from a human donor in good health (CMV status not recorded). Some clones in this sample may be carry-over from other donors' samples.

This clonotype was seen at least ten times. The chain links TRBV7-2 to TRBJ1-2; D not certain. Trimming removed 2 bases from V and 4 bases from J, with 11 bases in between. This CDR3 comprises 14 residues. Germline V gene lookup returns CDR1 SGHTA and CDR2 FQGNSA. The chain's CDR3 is CASSLNRLPYGYTF. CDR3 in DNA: TGTGCCAGCAGCTTAAATAGATTACCCTATGGCTACACCTTC.

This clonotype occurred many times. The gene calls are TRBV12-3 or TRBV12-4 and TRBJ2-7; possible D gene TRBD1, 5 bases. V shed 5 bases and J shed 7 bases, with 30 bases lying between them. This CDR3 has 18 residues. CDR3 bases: TGTGCCAGCAGTCGCACTTCAAGGGCAGGGCGTTTAGAGAGGGAGCAGTACTTC. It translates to CASSRTSRAGRLEREQYF.

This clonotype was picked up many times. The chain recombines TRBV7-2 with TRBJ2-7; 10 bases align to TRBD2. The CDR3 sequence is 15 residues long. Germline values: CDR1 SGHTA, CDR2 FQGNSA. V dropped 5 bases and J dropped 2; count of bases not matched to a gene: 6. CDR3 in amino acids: CASSGQRGGPYEQYF. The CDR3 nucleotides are TGTGCCAGCAGCGGCCAGCGGGGGGGCCCCTACGAGCAGTACTTC.

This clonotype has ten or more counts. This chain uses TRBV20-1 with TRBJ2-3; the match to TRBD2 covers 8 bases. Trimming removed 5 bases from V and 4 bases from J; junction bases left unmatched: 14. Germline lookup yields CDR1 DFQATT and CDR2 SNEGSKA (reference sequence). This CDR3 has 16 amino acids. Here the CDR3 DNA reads TGCAGTGCTCCCTCTCCGGGACTAGGTATCGCAGATACGCAGTATTTT. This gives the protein CSAPSPGLGIADTQYF.

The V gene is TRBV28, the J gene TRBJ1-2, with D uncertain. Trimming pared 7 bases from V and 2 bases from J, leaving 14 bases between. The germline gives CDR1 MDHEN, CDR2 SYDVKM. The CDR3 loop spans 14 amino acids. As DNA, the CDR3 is TGTGCCAGCACCCTTTTGGCAGAGAACTATGGCTACACCTTC. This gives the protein CASTLLAENYGYTF.

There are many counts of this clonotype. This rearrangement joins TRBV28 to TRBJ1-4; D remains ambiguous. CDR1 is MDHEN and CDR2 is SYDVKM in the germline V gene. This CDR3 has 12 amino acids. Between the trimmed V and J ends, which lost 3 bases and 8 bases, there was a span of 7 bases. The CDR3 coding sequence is TGTGCCAGCAGTTTGTGGAGCGAAAAACTGTTTTTT. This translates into CASSLWSEKLFF.

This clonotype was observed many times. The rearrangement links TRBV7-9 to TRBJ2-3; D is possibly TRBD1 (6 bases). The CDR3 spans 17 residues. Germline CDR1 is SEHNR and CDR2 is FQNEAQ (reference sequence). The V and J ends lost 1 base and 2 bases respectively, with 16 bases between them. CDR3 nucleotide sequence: TGTGCCAGCAGCTTAGATCCAGGGGCCGCCTTCACAGATACGCAGTATTTT. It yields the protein CASSLDPGAAFTDTQYF.

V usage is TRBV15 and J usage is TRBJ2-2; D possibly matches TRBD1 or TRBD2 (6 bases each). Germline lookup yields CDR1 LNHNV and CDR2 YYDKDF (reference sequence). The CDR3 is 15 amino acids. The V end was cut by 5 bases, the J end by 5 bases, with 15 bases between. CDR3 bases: TGTGCCACCAGCGGAGGGGGTAGGGGGACCGGGGAGCTGTTTTTT. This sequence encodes CATSGGGRGTGELFF.

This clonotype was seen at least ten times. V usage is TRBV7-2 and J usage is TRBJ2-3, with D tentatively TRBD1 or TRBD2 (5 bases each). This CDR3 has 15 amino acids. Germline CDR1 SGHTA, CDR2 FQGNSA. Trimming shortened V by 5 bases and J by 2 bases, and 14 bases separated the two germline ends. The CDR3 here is CASSLWGPNTDTQYF. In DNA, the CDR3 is TGTGCCAGCAGCCTCTGGGGACCTAACACAGATACGCAGTATTTT.

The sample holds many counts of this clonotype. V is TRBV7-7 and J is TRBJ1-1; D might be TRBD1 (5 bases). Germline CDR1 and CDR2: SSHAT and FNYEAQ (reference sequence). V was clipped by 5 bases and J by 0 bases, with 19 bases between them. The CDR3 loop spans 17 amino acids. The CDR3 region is CASSPIGTGHMNTEAFF. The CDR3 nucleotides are TGTGCCAGCAGCCCCATCGGAACGGGGCACATGAACACTGAAGCTTTCTTT. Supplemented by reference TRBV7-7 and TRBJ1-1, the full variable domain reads GAGVSQSPRYKVTKRGQDVTLRCDPISSHATLYWYQQALGQGPEFLTYFNYEAQPDKSGLPSDRFSAERPEGSISTLTIQRTEQRDSAMYRCASSPIGTGHMNTEAFFGQGTRLTVV.

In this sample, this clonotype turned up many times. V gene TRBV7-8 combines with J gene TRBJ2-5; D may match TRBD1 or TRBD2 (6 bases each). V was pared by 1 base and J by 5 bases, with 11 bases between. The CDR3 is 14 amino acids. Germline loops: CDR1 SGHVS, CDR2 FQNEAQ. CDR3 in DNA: TGTGCCAGCAGCTTAGGGGGGGCTTCGGAGACCCAGTACTTC. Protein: CASSLGGASETQYF.

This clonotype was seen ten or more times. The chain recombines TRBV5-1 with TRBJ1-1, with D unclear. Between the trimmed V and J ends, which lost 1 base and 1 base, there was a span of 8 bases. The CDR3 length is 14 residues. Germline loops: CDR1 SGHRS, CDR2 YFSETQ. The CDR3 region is CASSLSQTNTEAFF. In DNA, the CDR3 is TGCGCCAGCAGCTTGTCACAGACGAACACTGAAGCTTTCTTT.

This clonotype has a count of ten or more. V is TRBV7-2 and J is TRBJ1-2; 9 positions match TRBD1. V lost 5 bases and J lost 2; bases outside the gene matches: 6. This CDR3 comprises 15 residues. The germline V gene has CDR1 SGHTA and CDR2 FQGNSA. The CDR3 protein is CASSPNRGRNYGYTF. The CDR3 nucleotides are TGTGCCAGCAGCCCGAACAGGGGGCGGAACTATGGCTACACCTTC.

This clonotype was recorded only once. CDR3 protein: CASINDYGTVVAFF. The DNA for the CDR3 is TGTGCCAGCATCAACGATTACGGGACAGTTGTAGCTTTCTTT. The chain employs TRBV7-2 and TRBJ1-1; TRBD1 matches at 7 bases. Germline-derived CDR1 and CDR2 are SGHTA and FQGNSA. Trimming cost V 7 bases and J 10 bases; bases outside gene matches: 15. CDR3 size: 14 residues. Looking up the rest from reference TRBV7-2 and TRBJ1-1 gives the full variable domain: GAGVSQSPSNKVTEKGKDVELRCDPISGHTALYWYRQSLGQGLEFLIYFQGNSAPDKSGLPSDRFSAERTGGSVSTLTIQRTQQEDSAVYLCASINDYGTVVAFFGQGTRLTVV.

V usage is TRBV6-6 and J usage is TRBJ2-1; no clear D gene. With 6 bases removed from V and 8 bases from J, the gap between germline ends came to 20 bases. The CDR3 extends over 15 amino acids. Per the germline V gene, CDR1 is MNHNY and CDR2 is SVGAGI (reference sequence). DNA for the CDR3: TGTGCCAGCAGGGGCTCTGGGAAGGGTTACGATGAGCAGTTCTTC. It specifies CASRGSGKGYDEQFF.

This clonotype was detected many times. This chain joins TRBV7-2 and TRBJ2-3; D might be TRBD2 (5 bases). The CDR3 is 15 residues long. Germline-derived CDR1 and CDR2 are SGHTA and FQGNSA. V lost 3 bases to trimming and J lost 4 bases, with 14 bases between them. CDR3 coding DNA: TGTGCCAGCAGCTTTAGAGGGTATTCGGCAGATACGCAGTATTTT. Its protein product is CASSFRGYSADTQYF.

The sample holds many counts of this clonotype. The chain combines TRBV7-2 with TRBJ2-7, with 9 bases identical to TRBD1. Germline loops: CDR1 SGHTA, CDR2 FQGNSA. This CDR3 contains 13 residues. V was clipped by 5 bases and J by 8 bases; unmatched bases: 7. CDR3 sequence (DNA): TGTGCCAGCAGCGCAGAGGGACAGGGTCAGCAGTACTTC. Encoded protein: CASSAEGQGQQYF. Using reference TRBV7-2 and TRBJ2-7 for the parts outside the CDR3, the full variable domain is GAGVSQSPSNKVTEKGKDVELRCDPISGHTALYWYRQSLGQGLEFLIYFQGNSAPDKSGLPSDRFSAERTGGSVSTLTIQRTQQEDSAVYLCASSAEGQGQQYFGPGTRLTVT.

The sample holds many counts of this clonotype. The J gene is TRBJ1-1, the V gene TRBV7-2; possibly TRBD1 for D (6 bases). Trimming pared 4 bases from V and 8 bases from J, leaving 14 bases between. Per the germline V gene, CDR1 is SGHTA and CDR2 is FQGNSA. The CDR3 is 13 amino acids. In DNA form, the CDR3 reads TGTGCCAGCAGCTCACAGGTCAGGGGAGAAGCTTTCTTT. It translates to CASSSQVRGEAFF.

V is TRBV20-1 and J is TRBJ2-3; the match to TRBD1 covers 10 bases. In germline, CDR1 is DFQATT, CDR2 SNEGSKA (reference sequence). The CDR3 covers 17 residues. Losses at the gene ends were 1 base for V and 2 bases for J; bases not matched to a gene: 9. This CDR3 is CSARVVPTGGLTDTQYF. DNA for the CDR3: TGCAGTGCTAGAGTAGTCCCGACAGGGGGCCTCACAGATACGCAGTATTTT.

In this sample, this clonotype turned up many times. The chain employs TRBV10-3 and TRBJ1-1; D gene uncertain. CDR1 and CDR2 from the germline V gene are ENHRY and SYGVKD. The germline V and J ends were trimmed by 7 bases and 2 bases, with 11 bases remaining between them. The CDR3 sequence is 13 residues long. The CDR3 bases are TGTGCCATCAATAGTCCGATCAACACTGAAGCTTTCTTT. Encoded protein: CAINSPINTEAFF.

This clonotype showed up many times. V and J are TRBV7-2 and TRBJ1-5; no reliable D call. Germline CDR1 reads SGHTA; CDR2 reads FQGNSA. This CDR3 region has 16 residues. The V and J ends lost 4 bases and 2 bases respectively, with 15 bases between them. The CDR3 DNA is TGTGCCAGCAGCTCTGGGGAGAGATTGGGCAATCAGCCCCAGCATTTT. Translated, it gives CASSSGERLGNQPQHF.

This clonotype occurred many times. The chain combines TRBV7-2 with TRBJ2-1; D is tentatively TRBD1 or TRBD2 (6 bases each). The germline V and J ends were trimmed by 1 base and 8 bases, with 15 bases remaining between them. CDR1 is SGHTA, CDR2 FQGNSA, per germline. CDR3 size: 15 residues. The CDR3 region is CASSLGGAGRDEQFF. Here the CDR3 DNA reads TGTGCCAGCAGCTTAGGGGGGGCGGGAAGGGATGAGCAGTTCTTC.

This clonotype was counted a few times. CDR3 nucleotide sequence: TGTGCCAGCACCGCAGGCGTACTCACTGAAGCTTTCTTT. Encoded protein: CASTAGVLTEAFF. This chain links TRBV12-3 or TRBV12-4 with TRBJ1-1; D unresolved. The CDR3 consists of 13 residues. V gave up 7 bases and J gave up 4 bases, with 13 bases separating them.

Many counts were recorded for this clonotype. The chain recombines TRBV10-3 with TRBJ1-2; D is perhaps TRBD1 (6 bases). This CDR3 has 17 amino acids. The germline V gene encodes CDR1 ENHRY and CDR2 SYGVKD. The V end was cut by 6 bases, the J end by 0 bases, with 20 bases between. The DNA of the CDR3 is TGTGCCATCAGGGACACAGGGCTTGCCCAACCTAACTATGGCTACACCTTC. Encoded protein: CAIRDTGLAQPNYGYTF.